A single sample is the source of the 27 T cell receptor beta chains below, sequenced in a study of neoadjuvant anti-PD-1 for oral cavity cancer. Some clones are missing from TCRdb's copy, which holds only in-frame ones; the method was immunoSEQ multiplex PCR. In the table there are approximately 68,000 clones, about 86% of which are singletons. Time point reported: after neoadjuvant nivolumab, at surgical resection. The sequenced sample was PBMCs, obtained after nivolumab (anti-PD-1) treatment. All receptors come from a person between 40 and 80 years old with oral cavity squamous cell carcinoma.

The chain combines TRBV5-1 with TRBJ2-5; D call uncertain. The CDR3 length is 13 residues. V was trimmed by 1 base and J by 4 bases, leaving 8 bases between them. Germline CDR1 SGHRS, CDR2 YFSETQ. In DNA, the CDR3 is TGCGCCAGCAGCTTGCAGTTCCGAGAGACCCAGTACTTC. Translating gives CASSLQFRETQYF.

This rearrangement joins TRBV11-1 to TRBJ2-7, with a weak D call TRBD2 (7 bases). The CDR3 covers 13 residues. V lost 3 bases and J 4 bases, leaving 10 bases between the germline ends. Germline loops: CDR1 SGHAT, CDR2 FQDESV (reference sequence). The CDR3 region has the DNA TGTGCCAGCAGCTTGGGGGGGCAGTACGAGCAGTACTTC. Amino acids: CASSLGGQYEQYF.

This clone was recorded a few times. The chain employs TRBV9 and TRBJ1-4, with D perhaps TRBD1 (6 bases). The germline V gene has CDR1 SGDLS and CDR2 YYNGEE. Trimming stripped 1 base from V and 5 bases from J, with 12 bases between. CDR3 length: 15 residues. DNA of the CDR3: TGTGCCAGCAGCGTACTCGGGGGCCAGAATGAAAAACTGTTTTTT. This sequence encodes CASSVLGGQNEKLFF.

The CDR3 bases are TGCGCCAGCAGCCCCGACCAAGAGACCCAGTACTTC. It yields the protein CASSPDQETQYF. The chain has TRBV5-1 and TRBJ2-5; D ambiguous. The CDR3 length is 12 residues. Germline CDR1 reads SGHRS; CDR2 reads YFSETQ. Trimming removed 4 bases from V and 0 bases from J, with 4 bases in between.

The J gene is TRBJ2-7, the V gene TRBV5-1, with D unclear. This CDR3 contains 14 residues. Deletions cut 2 bases from V and 1 base from J, with 10 bases between. Germline CDR1 and CDR2: SGHRS and YFSETQ. The CDR3: CASSFRSGSYEQYF. Here the CDR3 DNA reads TGCGCCAGCAGCTTTAGGAGTGGGTCCTACGAGCAGTACTTC.

The chain combines TRBV5-1 with TRBJ1-1; D perhaps matches TRBD1 (6 bases). V shed 4 bases and J shed 2 bases, with 9 bases lying between them. The CDR3 runs to 13 residues. Germline CDR1 is SGHRS and CDR2 is YFSETQ. CDR3: CASSGQPNTEAFF. The CDR3 nucleotides are TGCGCCAGCAGCGGACAGCCAAACACTGAAGCTTTCTTT.

A word on this clone: Sequence at one end of the junction differs from germline and may be a read error. CDR3: CAWERGGLFF. In DNA form, the CDR3 reads TGTGCCTGGGAACGGGGGGGGCTGTTTTTT. The genes are TRBV30 and TRBJ2-2, with TRBD2 matching 8 bases. The CDR3 extends over 10 amino acids. The germline gives CDR1 GTSNPN, CDR2 SVGIG (reference sequence). Full variable domain (missing parts from reference TRBV30 and TRBJ2-2): SQTIHQWPATLVQPVGSPLSLECTVEGTSNPNLYWYRQAAGRGLQLLFYSVGIGQISSEVPQNLSASRPQDRQFILSSKKLLLSDSGFYLCAWERGGLFFGEGSRLTVL.

The chain has TRBV5-1 and TRBJ1-4; no reliable D call. Trimming took off 0 bases at V and 8 bases at J, with 17 bases between the two ends. The CDR3 has 16 residues. The germline gives CDR1 SGHRS, CDR2 YFSETQ. Written as DNA, the CDR3 is TGCGCCAGCAGCTTGGCCCCGAGAGGGTTGAGCGAAAAACTGTTTTTT. It encodes CASSLAPRGLSEKLFF. The complete variable domain, with remaining parts taken from reference TRBV5-1 and TRBJ1-4, reads KAGVTQTPRYLIKTRGQQVTLSCSPISGHRSVSWYQQTPGQGLQFLFEYFSETQRNKGNFPGRFSGRQFSNSRSEMNVSTLELGDSALYLCASSLAPRGLSEKLFFGSGTQLSVL.

The CDR3 region has the DNA TGTGCCAGCAGCTCAGGGACTAGCGGATACAATGAGCAGTTCTTC. Translated: CASSSGTSGYNEQFF. The chain couples TRBV7-3 to TRBJ2-1; 11 bases match TRBD2. V shed 4 bases and J 4 bases; nucleotides not matched to a gene: 3. Germline assignment: CDR1 SGHTA and CDR2 FQGTGA. The CDR3 totals 15 residues.

The chain carries TRBV29-1 and TRBJ2-6; no clear D gene. Looked up from germline, CDR1 is SQVTM and CDR2 is ANQGSEA. CDR3 length equals 13 residues. Trimming cost V 5 bases and J 1 base, with 6 bases left between them. Here the CDR3 DNA reads TGCAGCGTTACCCAATCTGGGGCCAACGTCCTGACTTTC. Its protein is CSVTQSGANVLTF.

This clone was recorded only once. The V and J genes are TRBV9 and TRBJ1-2; D not resolved. This CDR3 has 14 residues. The V and J ends lost 0 bases and 0 bases respectively, with 6 bases between them. Germline-derived CDR1 and CDR2 are SGDLS and YYNGEE. CDR3 in amino acids: CASSVGPANYGYTF. The CDR3 DNA is TGTGCCAGCAGCGTAGGACCGGCTAACTATGGCTACACCTTC.

The genes are TRBV5-1 and TRBJ2-7, with 8 bases aligning to TRBD1. J was trimmed by 5 bases and V by 4 bases; bases with no gene match: 8. Germline lookup yields CDR1 SGHRS and CDR2 YFSETQ. This CDR3 has 14 residues. The CDR3 DNA reads TGCGCCAGCAGCCCGGGACAGGACCAGCACGAGCAGTACTTC. Its protein product is CASSPGQDQHEQYF.

The chain combines TRBV11-2 with TRBJ1-2; D is undetermined. There are 13 residues in the CDR3. Germline V lookup: CDR1 SGHAT, CDR2 FQNNGV. Trimming took 5 bases from V and 4 from J, leaving 11 bases between them. The CDR3 region has the DNA TGTGCCAGCAGCCCGGACCCCCTCTATGGCTACACCTTC. It codes for CASSPDPLYGYTF.

This chain joins TRBV29-1 and TRBJ2-7, with D possibly matching TRBD1 (6 bases). CDR3 size: 12 residues. Trimming removed 5 bases at V and 6 bases at J, with 14 bases between. Germline CDR1 reads SQVTM; CDR2 reads ANQGSEA. The CDR3 sequence: CSVPTTGSEQYF. CDR3 coding DNA: TGCAGCGTTCCCACCACAGGGTCCGAGCAGTACTTC.

The chain carries TRBV11-2 and TRBJ1-3, with D unresolved. Between the trimmed V and J ends, which lost 7 bases and 0 bases, there was a span of 19 bases. CDR3 length equals 17 residues. The germline V gene has CDR1 SGHAT and CDR2 FQNNGV. The CDR3 reads CASTSLWKAPSGNTIYF. DNA for the CDR3: TGTGCCAGCACCTCCTTGTGGAAAGCTCCCTCTGGAAACACCATATATTTT.

V is TRBV7-9 and J is TRBJ2-7, with D possibly called TRBD1 or TRBD2 (6 bases each). Germline CDR1 SEHNR, CDR2 FQNEAQ (reference sequence). CDR3 length: 13 residues. Trimming took off 2 bases at V and 2 bases at J, with 7 bases between the two ends. This CDR3 is CASSLRGAYEQYF. CDR3 nucleotide sequence: TGTGCCAGCAGCTTAAGGGGGGCCTACGAGCAGTACTTC.

J is TRBJ2-2 and V is TRBV14, with D perhaps being TRBD1 or TRBD2 (5 bases each). The V end lost 3 bases, the J end lost 4 bases, and 12 bases lay between the germline ends. Germline V CDR1 and CDR2: SGHDN, FVKESK. This CDR3 is built from 15 residues. The CDR3 sequence is CASSHRVGATGELFF. DNA for the CDR3: TGTGCCAGCAGCCACCGGGTCGGGGCCACCGGGGAGCTGTTTTTT.

This chain connects TRBV6-1 to TRBJ2-3; D is perhaps TRBD1 or TRBD2 (5 bases each). The V gene lost 6 bases and the J gene lost 4 bases, with 14 bases spanning the gap. The germline CDR1 and CDR2 sequences are MNHNS and SASEGT. The CDR3 has 14 residues. The CDR3 nucleotides read TGTGCCAGCAGCCAAATGTGGGACGCAGATACGCAGTATTTT. Encoded protein: CASSQMWDADTQYF.

This chain joins TRBV27 and TRBJ2-5; D unresolved. The ends were cut back, 1 base at V and 3 bases at J, with 6 bases in the middle. Germline V gene lookup returns CDR1 MNHEY and CDR2 SMNVEV (reference sequence). The CDR3 has 13 residues. The CDR3 nucleotides read TGTGCCAGCAGTTTATACGAGGAAGAGACCCAGTACTTC. Translated: CASSLYEEETQYF.

The chain combines TRBV7-9 with TRBJ2-5; no clear D. This CDR3 is built from 14 residues. With 1 base removed from V and 1 base from J, the gap between germline ends came to 7 bases. Germline lookup yields CDR1 SEHNR and CDR2 FQNEAQ (reference sequence). DNA for the CDR3: TGTGCCAGCAGCTTAGGTCTCCCCCAAGAGACCCAGTACTTC. Translating gives CASSLGLPQETQYF.

The chain is built from TRBV6-5 and TRBJ1-5, with D uncertain. Looked up from germline, CDR1 is MNHEY and CDR2 is SVGAGI. The CDR3 is made up of 13 amino acids. Trimming stripped 5 bases from V and 7 bases from J, with 12 bases between. The CDR3 DNA follows: TGTGCCAGCAGTATCGGACTGCGACAGCCCCAGCATTTT. Translation gives CASSIGLRQPQHF.

The chain recombines TRBV11-1 with TRBJ2-2; D gene uncertain. Trimming cost V 1 base and J 4 bases, with 4 bases left between them. The CDR3 loop spans 13 amino acids. The V gene's germline CDR1 is SGHAT and CDR2 FQDESV (reference sequence). CDR3 DNA: TGTGCCAGCAGCTTAGAGCTCACCGGGGAGCTGTTTTTT. Its protein product is CASSLELTGELFF.

The chain links TRBV7-3 to TRBJ2-2; no reliable D call. Germline V lookup: CDR1 SGHTA, CDR2 FQGTGA. This CDR3 spans 13 amino acids. V shed 3 bases and J shed 6 bases, with 8 bases lying between them. This CDR3 is CASSFAQSGELFF. The CDR3, as DNA: TGTGCCAGCAGCTTCGCCCAGTCCGGGGAGCTGTTTTTT.

The rearrangement joins TRBV20-1 to TRBJ1-1; D is uncertain. The CDR3 runs to 11 residues. Germline CDR1 DFQATT, CDR2 SNEGSKA (reference sequence). V lost 3 bases and J lost 7, with 9 bases in between. The CDR3 coding sequence is TGCAGTGCTAGGGGTGACCTTGAAGCTTTCTTT. Translated, it gives CSARGDLEAFF.

In DNA, the CDR3 is TGTGCCAGCAGTGGACAGGGTATAGCCTATGGCTACACCTTC. It encodes CASSGQGIAYGYTF. The chain employs TRBV2 and TRBJ1-2; 7 nucleotides agree with TRBD1. The CDR3 extends over 14 amino acids. CDR1 SNHLY and CDR2 FYNNEI come from the germline V gene. V was clipped by 4 bases and J by 4 bases; unmatched bases: 6.

The rearrangement links TRBV9 to TRBJ2-5, with 9 positions matching TRBD2. Trimming removed 2 bases from V and 4 bases from J; junction bases left unmatched: 9. Germline V lookup: CDR1 SGDLS, CDR2 YYNGEE. The CDR3 sequence is 16 residues long. The CDR3 here is CASSVVAGARRETQYF. The DNA for the CDR3 is TGTGCCAGCAGCGTGGTAGCGGGGGCTCGTAGAGAGACCCAGTACTTC.

V is TRBV9 and J is TRBJ1-1, with D possibly TRBD1 on 5 matching bases. The ends were cut back, 3 bases at V and 4 bases at J, with 10 bases in the middle. The CDR3 sequence is 13 residues long. Germline V gene data show CDR1 as SGDLS and CDR2 as YYNGEE. DNA for the CDR3: TGTGCCAGCAGCGCCCCCGGGGCCACTGAAGCTTTCTTT. Amino acids: CASSAPGATEAFF. The complete variable domain, with remaining parts taken from reference TRBV9 and TRBJ1-1, reads DSGVTQTPKHLITATGQRVTLRCSPRSGDLSVYWYQQSLDQGLQFLIQYYNGEERAKGNILERFSAQQFPDLHSELNLSSLELGDSALYFCASSAPGATEAFFGQGTRLTVV.